This TCR beta chain appears in the sequencing data of a study of shared clonotypes between healthy human individuals. The data were produced by immunoSEQ multiplex PCR, yet TCRdb's version contains in-frame clones alone and is incomplete. The table includes millions of clones, 85% to 95% detected once. CDR1 SGHTA and CDR2 FQGNSA come from the germline V gene. CDR3 length: 15 residues. V shed 5 bases, J shed 2 bases, and the junction held 6 bases outside the gene matches. The V call is TRBV7-2, the J call TRBJ2-7, with TRBD2 matching 10 bases. Sequencing was carried out using naive CD4+ T cells from PBMCs. Subset here: CD45RA+ positively selected. The TCR was taken from a man aged 18 to 30 in good health. Some clones in this sample may be carry-over from other donors' samples. The CDR3, as DNA: TGTGCCAGCAGCCGCCCTAGCGGGGGCCCCTACGAGCAGTACTTC. Its translation: CASSRPSGGPYEQYF.